The clone carrying this T cell receptor (beta chain) has a handful of counts. Assay: immunoSEQ multiplex PCR; the TCRdb copy retains only in-frame clones and omits some. The sample yields some 92,000 clones, about 74% seen once. These data belong to a study of cytotoxic CD8 clonotypes in ibrutinib-treated CLL. The V gene lost 5 bases and the J gene lost 7 bases, with 15 bases spanning the gap. The V gene's germline CDR1 is SGHVS and CDR2 FQNEAQ. This CDR3 has 14 amino acids. This sample comprised PBMCs, obtained after 24 months of ibrutinib treatment. The gene calls are TRBV7-8 and TRBJ1-5; no definite D call. The TCR originated in a human donor with chronic lymphocytic leukemia. The CDR3 region has the DNA TGTGCCAGCAGCGTAAGTGGATTGGGGCAGCCCCAGCATTTT. Translating it yields CASSVSGLGQPQHF.